This T cell receptor (beta chain) was sequenced for a study of blood T cell repertoires in COVID-19. Turning to the study itself: Samples representing acute and convalescent COVID-19 were sourced from the United States, Italy and Spain. T cells, B-cell-depleted T cells, or PBMCs supplied cDNA or gDNA.

Study processing details: Counts of nucleated cells, estimated from reference gene primer amplification, were obtained. Produced via immunoSEQ multiplex PCR; TCRdb's table is partial and in-frame only. V and J calls and clone size are given by that table; D and trimming were obtained from the DNA. The sample has just under 40,000 clones, roughly 78% seen once. Germline V gene data show CDR1 as MDHEN and CDR2 as SYDVKM. This CDR3 has 16 amino acids. Trimming cost V 0 bases and J 2 bases, with 11 bases left between them. The V and J genes are TRBV28 and TRBJ2-1; unclear D gene. The sample was peripheral blood. This TCR was recovered from a man between 65 and 85 years old with acute or convalescent COVID-19. As DNA, the CDR3 is TGTGCCAGCAGTTTATGGGCGACTGGCGCCTACAATGAGCAGTTCTTC. This gives the protein CASSLWATGAYNEQFF. The variable domain in full, completed from reference TRBV28 and TRBJ2-1, reads DVKVTQSSRYLVKRTGEKVFLECVQDMDHENMFWYRQDPGLGLRLIYFSYDVKMKEKGDIPEGYSVSREKKERFSLILESASTNQTSMYLCASSLWATGAYNEQFFGPGTRLTVL.